The entry that follows covers one TCR beta chain sequence. Its antigen is not identified. These data come from a study of graft-versus-host responses after intestinal transplantation. Overall study context: Among the recipients, all got anti-thymocyte globulin induction and then tacrolimus and steroids for roughly three years. Study-wide points: Within allografts, high graft-versus-host to host-versus-graft clonal ratios were seen among patients with graft-donor T cell macrochimerism.

Here immunoSEQ multiplex PCR was the method, and the copy in TCRdb shows in-frame clones only, minus some. The sample lists 39,000 or so clones, over 90% occurring once. CDR1 and CDR2 (germline): LNHDA, SQIVND (reference sequence). The CDR3 contains 11 residues. Trimming shortened V by 7 bases and J by 4 bases, and 7 bases separated the two germline ends. Here the sequenced sample was unstimulated CD8+ T cells sorted from spleen or lymph node cells, taken before transplant. This receptor was taken from a human donor who was the organ donor for an intestinal transplant. The rearrangement links TRBV19 to TRBJ1-1; D call uncertain. CDR3 coding DNA: TGTGCCAGTACAACGAGCACTGAAGCTTTCTTT. It is translated as CASTTSTEAFF.